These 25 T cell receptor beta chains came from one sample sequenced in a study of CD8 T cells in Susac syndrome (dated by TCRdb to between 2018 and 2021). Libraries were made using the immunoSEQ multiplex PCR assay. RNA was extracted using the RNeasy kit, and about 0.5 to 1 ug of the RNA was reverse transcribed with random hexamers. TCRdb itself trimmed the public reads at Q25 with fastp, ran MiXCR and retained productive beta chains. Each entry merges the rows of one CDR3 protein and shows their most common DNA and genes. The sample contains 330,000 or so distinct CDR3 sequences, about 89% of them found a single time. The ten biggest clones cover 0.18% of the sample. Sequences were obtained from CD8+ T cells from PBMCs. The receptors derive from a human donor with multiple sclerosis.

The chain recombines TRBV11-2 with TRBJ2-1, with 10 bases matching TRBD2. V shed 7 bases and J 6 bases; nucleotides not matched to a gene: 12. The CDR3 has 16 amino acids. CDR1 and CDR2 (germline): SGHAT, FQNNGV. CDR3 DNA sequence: TGTGCCAGCACACGGCTGGTAGCGGGGGGACTCAATGAGCAGTTCTTC. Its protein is CASTRLVAGGLNEQFF.

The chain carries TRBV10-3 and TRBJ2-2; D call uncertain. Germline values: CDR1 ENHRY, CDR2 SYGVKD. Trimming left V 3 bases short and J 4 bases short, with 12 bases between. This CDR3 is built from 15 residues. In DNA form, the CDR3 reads TGTGCCATCAGTGAACCGGGCCCTGGCACCGGGGAGCTGTTTTTT. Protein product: CAISEPGPGTGELFF.

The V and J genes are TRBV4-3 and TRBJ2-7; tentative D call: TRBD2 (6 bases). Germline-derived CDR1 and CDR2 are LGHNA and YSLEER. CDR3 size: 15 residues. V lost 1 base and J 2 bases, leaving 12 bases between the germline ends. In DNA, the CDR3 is TGCGCCAGCAGCCAAGGCCTCGGGACTCCCTACGAGCAGTACTTC. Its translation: CASSQGLGTPYEQYF.

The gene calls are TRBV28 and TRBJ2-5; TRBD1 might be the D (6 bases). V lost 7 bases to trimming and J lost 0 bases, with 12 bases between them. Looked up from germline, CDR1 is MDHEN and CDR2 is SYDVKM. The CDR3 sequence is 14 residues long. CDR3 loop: CASNGQKYQETQYF. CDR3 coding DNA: TGTGCCAGCAATGGACAGAAGTACCAAGAGACCCAGTACTTC.

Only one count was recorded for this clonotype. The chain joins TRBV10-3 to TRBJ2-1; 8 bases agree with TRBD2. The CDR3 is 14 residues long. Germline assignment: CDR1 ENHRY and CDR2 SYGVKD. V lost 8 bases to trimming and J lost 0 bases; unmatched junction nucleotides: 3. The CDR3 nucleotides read TGTGCCATCGTAGCGGGATCCTCCTACAATGAGCAGTTCTTC. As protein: CAIVAGSSYNEQFF.

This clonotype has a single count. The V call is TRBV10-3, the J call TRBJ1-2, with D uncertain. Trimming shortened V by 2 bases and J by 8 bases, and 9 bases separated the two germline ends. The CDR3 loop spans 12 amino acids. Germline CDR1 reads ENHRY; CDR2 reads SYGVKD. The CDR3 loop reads CAISEGSEGYTF. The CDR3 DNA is TGTGCCATCAGTGAGGGTTCGGAAGGCTACACCTTC.

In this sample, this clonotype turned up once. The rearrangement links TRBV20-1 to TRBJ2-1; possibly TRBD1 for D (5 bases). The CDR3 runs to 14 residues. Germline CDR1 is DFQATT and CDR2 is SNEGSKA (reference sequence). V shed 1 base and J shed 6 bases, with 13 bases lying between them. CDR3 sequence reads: CSARGGRFSNEQFF. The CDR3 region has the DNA TGCAGTGCTAGAGGGGGCAGGTTTAGCAATGAGCAGTTCTTC.

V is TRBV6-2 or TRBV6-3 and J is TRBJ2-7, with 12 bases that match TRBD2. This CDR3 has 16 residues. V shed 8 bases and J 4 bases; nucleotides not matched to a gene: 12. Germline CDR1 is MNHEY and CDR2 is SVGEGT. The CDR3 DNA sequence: TGTGCCAGCGGACTAGCGGGATCCGATGATGGGTACGAGCAGTACTTC. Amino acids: CASGLAGSDDGYEQYF.

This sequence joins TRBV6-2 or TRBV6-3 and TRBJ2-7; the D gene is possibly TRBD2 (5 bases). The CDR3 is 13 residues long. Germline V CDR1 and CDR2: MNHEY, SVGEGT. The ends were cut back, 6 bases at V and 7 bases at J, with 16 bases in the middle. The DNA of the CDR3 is TGTGCCAGCAGGGGCACACGGCCGGGGGAGCAGTACTTC. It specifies CASRGTRPGEQYF.

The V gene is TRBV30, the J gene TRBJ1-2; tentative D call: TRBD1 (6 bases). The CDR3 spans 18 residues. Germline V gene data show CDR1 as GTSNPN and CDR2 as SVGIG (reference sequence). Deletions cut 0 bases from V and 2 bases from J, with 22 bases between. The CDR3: CAWSVRRGDPDWNYGYTF. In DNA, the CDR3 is TGTGCCTGGAGTGTACGTAGGGGGGACCCGGACTGGAACTATGGCTACACCTTC.

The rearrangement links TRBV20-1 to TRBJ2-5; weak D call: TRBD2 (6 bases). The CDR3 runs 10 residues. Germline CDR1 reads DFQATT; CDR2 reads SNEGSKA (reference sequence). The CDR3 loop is CRGGEETQYF. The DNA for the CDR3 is TGCAGGGGCGGGGAGGAGACCCAGTACTTC.

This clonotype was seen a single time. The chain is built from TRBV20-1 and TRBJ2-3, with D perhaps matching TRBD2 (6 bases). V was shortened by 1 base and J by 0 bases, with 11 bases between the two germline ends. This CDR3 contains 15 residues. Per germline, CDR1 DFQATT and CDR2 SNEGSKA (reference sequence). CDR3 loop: CSARVRGLSTDTQYF. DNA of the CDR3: TGCAGTGCTAGAGTAAGGGGACTTAGCACAGATACGCAGTATTTT.

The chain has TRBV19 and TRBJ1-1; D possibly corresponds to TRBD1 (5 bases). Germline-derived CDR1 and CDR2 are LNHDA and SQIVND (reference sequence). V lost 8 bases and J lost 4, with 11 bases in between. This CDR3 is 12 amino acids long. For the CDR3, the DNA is TGTGCCAGTGGGTATGGGGCCACTGAAGCTTTCTTT. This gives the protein CASGYGATEAFF.

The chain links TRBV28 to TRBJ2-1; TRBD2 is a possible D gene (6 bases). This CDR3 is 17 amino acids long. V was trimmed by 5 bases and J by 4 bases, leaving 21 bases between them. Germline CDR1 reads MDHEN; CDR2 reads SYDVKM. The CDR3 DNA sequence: TGTGCCAGCAGTACCGCCCGGGAGCAAGAGGGTTACAATGAGCAGTTCTTC. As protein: CASSTAREQEGYNEQFF.

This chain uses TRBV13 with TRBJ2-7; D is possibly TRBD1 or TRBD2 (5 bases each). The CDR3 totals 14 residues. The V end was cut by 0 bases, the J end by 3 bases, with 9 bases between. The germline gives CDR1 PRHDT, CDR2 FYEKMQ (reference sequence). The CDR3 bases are TGTGCCAGCAGCTTAGGCCTGGGGGACTACGAGCAGTACTTC. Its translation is CASSLGLGDYEQYF.

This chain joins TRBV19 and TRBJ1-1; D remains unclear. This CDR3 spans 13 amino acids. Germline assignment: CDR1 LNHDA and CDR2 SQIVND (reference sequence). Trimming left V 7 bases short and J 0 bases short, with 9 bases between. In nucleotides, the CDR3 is TGTGCCAGTACCCCAGCGGTGAACACTGAAGCTTTCTTT. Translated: CASTPAVNTEAFF.

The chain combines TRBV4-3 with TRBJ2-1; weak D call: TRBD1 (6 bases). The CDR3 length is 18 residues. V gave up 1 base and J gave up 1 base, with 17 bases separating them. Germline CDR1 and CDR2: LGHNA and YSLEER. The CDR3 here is CASSQGRAGDLSYNEQFF. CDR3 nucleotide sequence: TGCGCCAGCAGCCAAGGCCGAGCAGGGGACCTATCCTACAATGAGCAGTTCTTC.

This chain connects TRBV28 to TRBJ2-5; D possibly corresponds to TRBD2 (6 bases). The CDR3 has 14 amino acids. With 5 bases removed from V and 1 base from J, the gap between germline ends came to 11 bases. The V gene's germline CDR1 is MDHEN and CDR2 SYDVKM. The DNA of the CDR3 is TGTGCCAGCAGTCCAACTAGCTTCCAAGAGACCCAGTACTTC. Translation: CASSPTSFQETQYF.

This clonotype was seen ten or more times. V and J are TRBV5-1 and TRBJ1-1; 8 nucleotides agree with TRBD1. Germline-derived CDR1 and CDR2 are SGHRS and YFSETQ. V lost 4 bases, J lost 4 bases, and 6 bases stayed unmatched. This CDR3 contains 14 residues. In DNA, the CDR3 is TGCGCCAGCAGCCTCAGGGGGCAGGGCACTGAAGCTTTCTTT. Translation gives CASSLRGQGTEAFF. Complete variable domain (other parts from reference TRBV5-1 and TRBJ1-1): KAGVTQTPRYLIKTRGQQVTLSCSPISGHRSVSWYQQTPGQGLQFLFEYFSETQRNKGNFPGRFSGRQFSNSRSEMNVSTLELGDSALYLCASSLRGQGTEAFFGQGTRLTVV.

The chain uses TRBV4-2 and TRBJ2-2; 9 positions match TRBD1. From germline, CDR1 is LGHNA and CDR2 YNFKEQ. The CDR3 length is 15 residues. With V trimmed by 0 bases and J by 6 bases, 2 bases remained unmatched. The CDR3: CASSQDTGGAGELFF. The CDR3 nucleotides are TGTGCCAGCAGCCAAGATACAGGGGGCGCCGGGGAGCTGTTTTTT.

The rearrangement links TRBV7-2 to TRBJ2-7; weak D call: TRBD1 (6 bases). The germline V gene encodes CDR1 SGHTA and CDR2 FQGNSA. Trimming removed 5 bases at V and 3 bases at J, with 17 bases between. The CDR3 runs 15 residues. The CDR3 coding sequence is TGTGCCAGCAGCGAACTTGGACAGTCCCTCTACGAGCAGTACTTC. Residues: CASSELGQSLYEQYF. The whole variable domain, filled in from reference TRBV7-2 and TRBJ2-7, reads GAGVSQSPSNKVTEKGKDVELRCDPISGHTALYWYRQSLGQGLEFLIYFQGNSAPDKSGLPSDRFSAERTGGSVSTLTIQRTQQEDSAVYLCASSELGQSLYEQYFGPGTRLTVT.

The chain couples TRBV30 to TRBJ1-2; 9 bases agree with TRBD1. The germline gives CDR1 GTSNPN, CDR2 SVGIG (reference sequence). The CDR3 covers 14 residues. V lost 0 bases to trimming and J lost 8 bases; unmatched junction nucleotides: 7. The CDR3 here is CAWSVPTGGYGYTF. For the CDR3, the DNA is TGTGCCTGGAGTGTACCAACAGGGGGCTACGGCTACACCTTC. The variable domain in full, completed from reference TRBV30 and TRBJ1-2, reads SQTIHQWPATLVQPVGSPLSLECTVEGTSNPNLYWYRQAAGRGLQLLFYSVGIGQISSEVPQNLSASRPQDRQFILSSKKLLLSDSGFYLCAWSVPTGGYGYTFGSGTRLTVV.

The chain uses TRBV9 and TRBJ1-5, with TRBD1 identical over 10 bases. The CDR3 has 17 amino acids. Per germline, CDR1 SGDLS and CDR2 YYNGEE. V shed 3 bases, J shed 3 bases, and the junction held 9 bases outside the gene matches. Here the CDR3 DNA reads TGTGCCAGCAGCGCCGGAGGACAGGGGGTTTCCAATCAGCCCCAGCATTTT. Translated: CASSAGGQGVSNQPQHF.

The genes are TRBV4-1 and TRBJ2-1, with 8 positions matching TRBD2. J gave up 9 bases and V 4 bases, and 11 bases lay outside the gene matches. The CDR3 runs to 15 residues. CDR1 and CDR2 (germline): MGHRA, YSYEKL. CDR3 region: CASSRLGLVFGEQFF. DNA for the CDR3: TGCGCCAGCAGCCGATTGGGACTAGTATTCGGTGAGCAGTTCTTC.

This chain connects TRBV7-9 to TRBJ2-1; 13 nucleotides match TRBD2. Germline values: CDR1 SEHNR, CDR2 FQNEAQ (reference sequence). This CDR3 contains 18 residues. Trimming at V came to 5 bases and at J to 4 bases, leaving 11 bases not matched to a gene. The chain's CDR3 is CASSPTSGRALRYNEQFF. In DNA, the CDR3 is TGTGCCAGCAGCCCTACTAGCGGGAGGGCCCTGAGGTACAATGAGCAGTTCTTC.